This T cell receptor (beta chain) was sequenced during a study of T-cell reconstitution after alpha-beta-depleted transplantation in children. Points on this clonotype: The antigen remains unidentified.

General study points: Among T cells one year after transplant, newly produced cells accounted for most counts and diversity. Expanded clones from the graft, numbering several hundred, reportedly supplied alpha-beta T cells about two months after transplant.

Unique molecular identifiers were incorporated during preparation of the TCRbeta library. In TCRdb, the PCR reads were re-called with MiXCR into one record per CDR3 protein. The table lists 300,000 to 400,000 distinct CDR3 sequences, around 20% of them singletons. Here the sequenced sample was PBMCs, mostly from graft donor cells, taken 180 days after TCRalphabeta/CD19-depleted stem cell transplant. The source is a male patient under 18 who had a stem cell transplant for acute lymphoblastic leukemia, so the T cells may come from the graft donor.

CDR3 bases: TGTGCCAGCAGGTACCGGGACAGGGAACGAACCGGAAACACCATATATTTT. This translates into CASRYRDRERTGNTIYF. The rearrangement links TRBV12-3 or TRBV12-4 to TRBJ1-3, with 9 bases matching TRBD1. This CDR3 is 17 amino acids long. With V trimmed by 6 bases and J by 4 bases, 13 bases remained unmatched.